This T cell receptor beta chain is drawn from a study of blood T cells in healthy people across ages. Overall study findings and caveats: Naive T cell percentage by flow cytometry tracked strongly with beta diversity.

Sample-barcoded 5' priming and a J-beta primer mix drove a second PCR of about 6 to 12 cycles. With 12 random nucleotides, a template-switch adaptor tagged each individual cDNA molecule. TCRdb used MiXCR to reprocess the 5' RACE reads, holding one entry per CDR3 protein. Counted here are about 1,800,000 distinct CDR3 sequences, under 30% occurring once; the ten biggest clones make up roughly 8%. Germline-derived CDR1 and CDR2 are KGHDR and SFDVKD. The CDR3 contains 20 residues. Trimming took 0 bases from V and 2 from J; bases not matched to a gene: 12. This clonotype was counted between two and nine times. The target antigen is unknown.

The chain joins TRBV24-1 to TRBJ2-6; TRBD2 matches at 7 bases. Source material: blood. This clonotype was obtained from a woman aged 25-40 years in good health. CDR3 bases: TGTGCCACCAGTGATTTGTTAAAGCGGGGCGCGGGCCCTGGGGCCAACGTCCTGACTTTC. It codes for CATSDLLKRGAGPGANVLTF.